This TCR beta chain emerged from a study of CD8+ T cells in alopecia areata. The sample holds a few counts of this clone. Reverse transcription of extracted RNA yielded cDNA, which provided the sequencing template. Assay used: immunoSEQ multiplex PCR; TCRdb lists only in-frame clones, some missing. The sample has around 300,000 clones; 45% to 70% are singletons. After removal of 4 bases from V and 4 bases from J, the junction contained 6 bases not matched to a gene. Germline CDR1 is SGHRS and CDR2 is YFSETQ. The CDR3 length is 15 residues. Treatment: oral pan-JAK inhibitor, 5-10 mg twice daily. The genes are TRBV5-1 and TRBJ1-5; 9 positions agree with TRBD1. Sequences were derived from CD4+ T cells sorted from blood, sampled at approximately week 51, from a patient treated with tofacitinib. This TCR came from a human donor with alopecia areata. This CDR3 is CASSEGDRENQPQHF. CDR3 DNA sequence: TGCGCCAGCAGCGAGGGGGACAGGGAAAATCAGCCCCAGCATTTT.